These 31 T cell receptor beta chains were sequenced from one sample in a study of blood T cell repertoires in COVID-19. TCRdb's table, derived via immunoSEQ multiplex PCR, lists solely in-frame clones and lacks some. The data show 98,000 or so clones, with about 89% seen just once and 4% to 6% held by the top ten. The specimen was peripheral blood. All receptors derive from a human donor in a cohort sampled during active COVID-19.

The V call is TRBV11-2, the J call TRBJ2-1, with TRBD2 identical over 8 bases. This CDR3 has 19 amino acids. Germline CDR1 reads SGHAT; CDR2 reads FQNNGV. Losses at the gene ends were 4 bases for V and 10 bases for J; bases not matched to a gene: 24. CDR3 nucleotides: TGTGCCAGCAGCTCACGTACCGAGGGGACTAGGACCGGTCACCAGGAGCAGTTCTTC. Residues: CASSSRTEGTRTGHQEQFF.

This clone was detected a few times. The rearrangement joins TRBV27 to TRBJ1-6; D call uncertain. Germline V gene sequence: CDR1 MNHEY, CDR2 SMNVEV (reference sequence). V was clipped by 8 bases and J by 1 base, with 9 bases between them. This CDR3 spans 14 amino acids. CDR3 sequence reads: CASHAGSYNSPLHF. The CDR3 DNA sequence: TGTGCCAGCCACGCGGGGTCCTATAATTCACCCCTCCACTTT.

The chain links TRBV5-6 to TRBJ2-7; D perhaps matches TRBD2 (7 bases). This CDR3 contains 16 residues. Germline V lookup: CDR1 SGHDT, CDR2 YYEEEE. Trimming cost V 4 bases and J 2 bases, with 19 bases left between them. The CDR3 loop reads CASSPSGTSPTYEQYF. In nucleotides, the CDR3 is TGTGCCAGCAGCCCAAGCGGGACATCTCCTACCTACGAGCAGTACTTC.

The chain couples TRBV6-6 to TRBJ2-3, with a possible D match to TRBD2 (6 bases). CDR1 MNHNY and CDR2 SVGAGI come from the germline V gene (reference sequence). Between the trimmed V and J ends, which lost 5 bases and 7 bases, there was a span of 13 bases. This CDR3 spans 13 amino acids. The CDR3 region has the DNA TGTGCCAGCAGTAACCCCGGCGGGAATACGCAGTATTTT. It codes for CASSNPGGNTQYF.

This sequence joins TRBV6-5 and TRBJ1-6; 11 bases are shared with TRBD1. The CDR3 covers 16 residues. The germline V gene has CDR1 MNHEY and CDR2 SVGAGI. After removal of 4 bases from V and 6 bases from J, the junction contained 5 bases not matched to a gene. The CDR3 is CASSWDRGSANSPLHF. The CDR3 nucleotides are TGTGCCAGCAGTTGGGACAGGGGGTCCGCTAATTCACCCCTCCACTTT.

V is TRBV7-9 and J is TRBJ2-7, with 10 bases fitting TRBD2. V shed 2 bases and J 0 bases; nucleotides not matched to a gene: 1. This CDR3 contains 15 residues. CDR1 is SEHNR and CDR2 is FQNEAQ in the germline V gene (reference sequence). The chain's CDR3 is CASSLTSGVSYEQYF. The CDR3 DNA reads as TGTGCCAGCAGCTTAACTAGCGGGGTCTCCTACGAGCAGTACTTC.

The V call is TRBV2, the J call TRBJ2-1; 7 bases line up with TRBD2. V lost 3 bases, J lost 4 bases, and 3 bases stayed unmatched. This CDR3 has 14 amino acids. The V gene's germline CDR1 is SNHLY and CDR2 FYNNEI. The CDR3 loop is CASSEGTTYNEQFF. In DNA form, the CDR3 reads TGTGCCAGCAGTGAGGGGACTACATACAATGAGCAGTTCTTC.

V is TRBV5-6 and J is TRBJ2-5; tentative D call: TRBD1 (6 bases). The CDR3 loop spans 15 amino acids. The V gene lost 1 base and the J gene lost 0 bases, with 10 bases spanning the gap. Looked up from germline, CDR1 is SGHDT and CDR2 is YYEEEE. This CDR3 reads CASSLTGLNQETQYF. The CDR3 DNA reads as TGTGCCAGCAGCTTGACAGGGCTTAACCAAGAGACCCAGTACTTC.

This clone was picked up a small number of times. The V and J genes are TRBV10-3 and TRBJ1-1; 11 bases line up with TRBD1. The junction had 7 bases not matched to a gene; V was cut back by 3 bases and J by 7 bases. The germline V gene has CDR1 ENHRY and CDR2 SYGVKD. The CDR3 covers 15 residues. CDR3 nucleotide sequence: TGTGCCATCAGTGAACCGGACAGGGGGCGGGATGAAGCTTTCTTT. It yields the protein CAISEPDRGRDEAFF.

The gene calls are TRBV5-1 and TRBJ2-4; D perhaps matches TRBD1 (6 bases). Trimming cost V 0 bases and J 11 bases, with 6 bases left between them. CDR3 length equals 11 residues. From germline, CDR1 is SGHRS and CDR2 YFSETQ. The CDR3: CASSLEGVQYF. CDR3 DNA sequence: TGCGCCAGCAGCTTGGAGGGGGTTCAGTACTTC.

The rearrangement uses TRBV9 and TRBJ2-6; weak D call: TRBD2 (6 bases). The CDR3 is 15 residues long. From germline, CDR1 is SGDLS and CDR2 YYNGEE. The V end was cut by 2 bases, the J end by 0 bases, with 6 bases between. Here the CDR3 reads CASSVGGSGANVLTF. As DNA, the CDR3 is TGTGCCAGCAGCGTCGGGGGCTCTGGGGCCAACGTCCTGACTTTC.

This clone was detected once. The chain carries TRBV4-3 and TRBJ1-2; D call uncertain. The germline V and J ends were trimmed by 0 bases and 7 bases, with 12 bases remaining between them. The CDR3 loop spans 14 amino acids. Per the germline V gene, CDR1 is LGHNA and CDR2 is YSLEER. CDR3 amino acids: CASSQDRGFGGYTF. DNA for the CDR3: TGCGCCAGCAGCCAAGATCGAGGTTTCGGTGGCTACACCTTC.

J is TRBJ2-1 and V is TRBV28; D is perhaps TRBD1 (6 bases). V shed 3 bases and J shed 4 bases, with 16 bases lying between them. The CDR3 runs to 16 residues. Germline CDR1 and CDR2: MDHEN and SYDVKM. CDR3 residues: CASSFSWDTRYNEQFF. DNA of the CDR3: TGTGCCAGCAGTTTCTCGTGGGACACTCGATACAATGAGCAGTTCTTC. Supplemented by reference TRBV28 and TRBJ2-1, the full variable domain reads DVKVTQSSRYLVKRTGEKVFLECVQDMDHENMFWYRQDPGLGLRLIYFSYDVKMKEKGDIPEGYSVSREKKERFSLILESASTNQTSMYLCASSFSWDTRYNEQFFGPGTRLTVL.

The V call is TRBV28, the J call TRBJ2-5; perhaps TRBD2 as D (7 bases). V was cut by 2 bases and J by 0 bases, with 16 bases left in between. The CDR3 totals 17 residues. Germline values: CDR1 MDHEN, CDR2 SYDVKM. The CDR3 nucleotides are TGTGCCAGCAGTTTAGGGGGGGCAGGGGCGTACCAAGAGACCCAGTACTTC. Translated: CASSLGGAGAYQETQYF.

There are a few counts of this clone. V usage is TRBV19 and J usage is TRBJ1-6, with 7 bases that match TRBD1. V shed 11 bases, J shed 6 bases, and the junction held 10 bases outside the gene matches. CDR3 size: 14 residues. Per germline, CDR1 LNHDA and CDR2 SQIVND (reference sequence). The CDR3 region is CAVDPGGSNSPLHF. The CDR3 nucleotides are TGTGCCGTTGACCCAGGGGGAAGTAATTCACCCCTCCACTTT.

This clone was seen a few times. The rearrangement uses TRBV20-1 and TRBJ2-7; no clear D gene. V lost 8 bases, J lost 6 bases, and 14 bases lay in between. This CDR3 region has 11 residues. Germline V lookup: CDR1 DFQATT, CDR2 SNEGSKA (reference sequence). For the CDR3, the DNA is TGCAGTCCTCCTCTAGGCGGCGAGCAGTACTTC. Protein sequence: CSPPLGGEQYF.

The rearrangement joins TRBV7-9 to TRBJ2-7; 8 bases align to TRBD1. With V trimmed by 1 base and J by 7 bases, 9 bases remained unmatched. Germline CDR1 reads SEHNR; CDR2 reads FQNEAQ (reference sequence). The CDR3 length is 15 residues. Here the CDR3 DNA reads TGTGCCAGCAGCTTAGTAGGACAGGGATTGAAAGAGCAGTACTTC. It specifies CASSLVGQGLKEQYF.

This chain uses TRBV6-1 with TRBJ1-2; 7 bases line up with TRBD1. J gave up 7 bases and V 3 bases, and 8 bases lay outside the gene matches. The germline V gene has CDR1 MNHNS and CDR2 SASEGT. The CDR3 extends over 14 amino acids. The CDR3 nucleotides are TGTGCCAGCAGTGAGGCCAGGGGGGCGAGTGGCTACACCTTC. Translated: CASSEARGASGYTF.

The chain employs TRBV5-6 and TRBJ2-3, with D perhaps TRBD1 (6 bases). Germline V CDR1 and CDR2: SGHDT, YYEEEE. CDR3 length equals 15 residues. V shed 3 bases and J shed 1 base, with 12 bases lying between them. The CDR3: CASSSGQTRTDTQYF. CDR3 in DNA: TGTGCCAGCAGCTCCGGACAGACCCGCACAGATACGCAGTATTTT.

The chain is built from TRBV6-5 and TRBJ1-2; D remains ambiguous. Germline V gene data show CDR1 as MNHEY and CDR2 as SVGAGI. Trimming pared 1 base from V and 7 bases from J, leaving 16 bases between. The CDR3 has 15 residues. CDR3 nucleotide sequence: TGTGCCAGCAGTTACTTGGGGAGGTCCTCTGGTGGCTACACCTTC. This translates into CASSYLGRSSGGYTF.

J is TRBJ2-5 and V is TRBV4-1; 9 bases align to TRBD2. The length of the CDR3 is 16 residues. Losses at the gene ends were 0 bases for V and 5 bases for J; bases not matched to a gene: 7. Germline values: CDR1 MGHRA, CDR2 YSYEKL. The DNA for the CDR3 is TGCGCCAGCAGCCAAGACATTTCTAGCGGGAAGGAGACCCAGTACTTC. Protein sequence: CASSQDISSGKETQYF.

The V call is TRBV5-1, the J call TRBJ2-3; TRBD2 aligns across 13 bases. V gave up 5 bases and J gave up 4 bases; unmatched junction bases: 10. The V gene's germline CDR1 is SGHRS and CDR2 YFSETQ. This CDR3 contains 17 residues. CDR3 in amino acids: CASRRLAGGPGPDTQYF. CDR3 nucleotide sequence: TGCGCCAGCAGGCGACTAGCGGGGGGCCCCGGACCAGATACGCAGTATTTT. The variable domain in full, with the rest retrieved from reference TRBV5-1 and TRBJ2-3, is KAGVTQTPRYLIKTRGQQVTLSCSPISGHRSVSWYQQTPGQGLQFLFEYFSETQRNKGNFPGRFSGRQFSNSRSEMNVSTLELGDSALYLCASRRLAGGPGPDTQYFGPGTRLTVL.

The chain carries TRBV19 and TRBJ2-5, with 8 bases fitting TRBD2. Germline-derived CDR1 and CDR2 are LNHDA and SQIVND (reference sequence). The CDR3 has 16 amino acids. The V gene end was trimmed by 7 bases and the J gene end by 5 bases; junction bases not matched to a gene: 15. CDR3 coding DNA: TGTGCCAGTATCACGCCAAATGCGACGGGGGGGGAGACCCAGTACTTC. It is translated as CASITPNATGGETQYF.

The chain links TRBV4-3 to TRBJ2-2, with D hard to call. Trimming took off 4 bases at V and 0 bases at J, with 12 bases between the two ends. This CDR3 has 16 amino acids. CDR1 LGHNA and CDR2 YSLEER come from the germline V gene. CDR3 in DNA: TGCGCCAGCAGCCCGAGCGATTACCCGAACACCGGGGAGCTGTTTTTT. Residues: CASSPSDYPNTGELFF.

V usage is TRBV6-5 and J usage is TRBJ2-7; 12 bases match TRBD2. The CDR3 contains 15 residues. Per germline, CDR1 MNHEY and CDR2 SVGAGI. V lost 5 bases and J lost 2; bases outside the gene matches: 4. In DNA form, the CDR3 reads TGTGCCAGCAGTAACCTAGCGGGGGGGACCTACGAGCAGTACTTC. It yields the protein CASSNLAGGTYEQYF.

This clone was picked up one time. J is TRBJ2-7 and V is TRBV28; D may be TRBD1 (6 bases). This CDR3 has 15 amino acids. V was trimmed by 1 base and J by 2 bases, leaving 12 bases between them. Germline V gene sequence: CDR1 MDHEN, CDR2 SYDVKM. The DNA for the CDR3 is TGTGCCAGCAGTTTATTCTGGGGGCCCCCCTACGAGCAGTACTTC. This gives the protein CASSLFWGPPYEQYF.

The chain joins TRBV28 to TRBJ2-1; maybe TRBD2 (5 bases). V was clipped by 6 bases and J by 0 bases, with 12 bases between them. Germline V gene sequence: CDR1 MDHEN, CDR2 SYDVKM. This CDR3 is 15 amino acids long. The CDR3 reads CASRRGGGSYNEQFF. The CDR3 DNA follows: TGTGCCAGCAGACGAGGAGGAGGCTCCTACAATGAGCAGTTCTTC. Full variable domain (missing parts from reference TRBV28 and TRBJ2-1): DVKVTQSSRYLVKRTGEKVFLECVQDMDHENMFWYRQDPGLGLRLIYFSYDVKMKEKGDIPEGYSVSREKKERFSLILESASTNQTSMYLCASRRGGGSYNEQFFGPGTRLTVL.

The CDR3 protein is CASMRALSYNEQFF. Here the CDR3 DNA reads TGTGCCAGCATGAGGGCACTCTCCTACAATGAGCAGTTCTTC. This chain joins TRBV28 and TRBJ2-1; D possibly corresponds to TRBD2 (5 bases). The V end was cut by 7 bases, the J end by 0 bases, with 10 bases between. Germline values: CDR1 MDHEN, CDR2 SYDVKM. The CDR3 is made up of 14 amino acids.

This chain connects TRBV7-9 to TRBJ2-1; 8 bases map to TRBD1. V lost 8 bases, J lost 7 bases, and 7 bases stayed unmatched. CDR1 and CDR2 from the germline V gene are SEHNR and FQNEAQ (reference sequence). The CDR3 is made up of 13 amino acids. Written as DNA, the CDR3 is TGTGCCAGCCAGCCAGGGGGCCAGAATGAGCAGTTCTTC. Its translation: CASQPGGQNEQFF.

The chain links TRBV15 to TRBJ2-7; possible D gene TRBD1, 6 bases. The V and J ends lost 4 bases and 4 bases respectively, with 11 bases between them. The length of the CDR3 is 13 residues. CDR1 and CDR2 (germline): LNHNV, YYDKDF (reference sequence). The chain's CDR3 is CATSMVRGYEQYF. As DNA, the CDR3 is TGTGCCACCAGCATGGTCAGGGGATACGAGCAGTACTTC.

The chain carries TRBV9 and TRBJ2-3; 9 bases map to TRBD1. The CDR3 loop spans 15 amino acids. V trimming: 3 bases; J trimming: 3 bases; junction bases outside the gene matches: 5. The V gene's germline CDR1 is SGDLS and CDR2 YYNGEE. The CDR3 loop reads CASSAWDRETDTQYF. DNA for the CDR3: TGTGCCAGCAGCGCCTGGGACAGGGAGACAGATACGCAGTATTTT.